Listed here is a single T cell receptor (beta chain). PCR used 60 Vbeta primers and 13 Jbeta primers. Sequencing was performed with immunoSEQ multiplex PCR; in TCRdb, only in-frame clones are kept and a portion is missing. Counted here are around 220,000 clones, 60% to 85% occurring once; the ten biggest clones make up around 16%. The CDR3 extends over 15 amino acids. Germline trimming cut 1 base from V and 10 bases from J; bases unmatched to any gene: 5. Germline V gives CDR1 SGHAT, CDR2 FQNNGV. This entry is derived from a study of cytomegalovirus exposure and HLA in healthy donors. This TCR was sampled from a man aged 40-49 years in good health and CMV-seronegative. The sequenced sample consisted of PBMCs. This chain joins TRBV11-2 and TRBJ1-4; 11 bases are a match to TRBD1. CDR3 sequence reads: CASSLAGTGGGKLFF. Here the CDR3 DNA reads TGTGCCAGCAGCTTAGCCGGGACAGGGGGAGGAAAACTGTTTTTT.